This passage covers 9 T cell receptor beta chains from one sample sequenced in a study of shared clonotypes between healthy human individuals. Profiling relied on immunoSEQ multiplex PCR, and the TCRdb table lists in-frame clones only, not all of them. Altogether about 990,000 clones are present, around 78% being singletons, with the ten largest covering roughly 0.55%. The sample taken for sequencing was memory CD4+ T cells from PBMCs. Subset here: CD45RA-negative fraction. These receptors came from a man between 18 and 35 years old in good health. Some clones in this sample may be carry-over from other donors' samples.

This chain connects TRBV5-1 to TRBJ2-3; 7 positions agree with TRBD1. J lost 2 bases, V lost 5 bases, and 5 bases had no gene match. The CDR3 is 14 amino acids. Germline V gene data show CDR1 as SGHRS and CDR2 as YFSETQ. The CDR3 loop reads CASRSGTVTDTQYF. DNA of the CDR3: TGCGCCAGCAGATCTGGGACAGTCACAGATACGCAGTATTTT.

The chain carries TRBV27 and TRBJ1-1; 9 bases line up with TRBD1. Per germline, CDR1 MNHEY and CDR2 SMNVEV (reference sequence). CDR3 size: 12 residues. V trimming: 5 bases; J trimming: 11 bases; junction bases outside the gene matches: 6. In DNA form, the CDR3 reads TGTGCCAGCAGTCAATACAGGGGGCGTGCTTTCTTT. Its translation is CASSQYRGRAFF.

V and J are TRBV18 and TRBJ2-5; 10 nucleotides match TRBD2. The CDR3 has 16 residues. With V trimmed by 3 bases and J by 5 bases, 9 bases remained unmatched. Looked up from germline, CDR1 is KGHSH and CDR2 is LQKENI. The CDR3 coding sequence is TGTGCCAGCTCACCCTCGACTAGCGGGTTGGCGGAGACCCAGTACTTC. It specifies CASSPSTSGLAETQYF.

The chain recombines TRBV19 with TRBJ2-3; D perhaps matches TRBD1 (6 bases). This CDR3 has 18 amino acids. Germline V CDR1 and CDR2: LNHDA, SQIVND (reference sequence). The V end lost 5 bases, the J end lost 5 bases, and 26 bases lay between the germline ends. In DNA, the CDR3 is TGTGCCAGTAGTCCCAAGAAATCGGGACACTCCTTCGGAGATACGCAGTATTTT. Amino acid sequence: CASSPKKSGHSFGDTQYF.

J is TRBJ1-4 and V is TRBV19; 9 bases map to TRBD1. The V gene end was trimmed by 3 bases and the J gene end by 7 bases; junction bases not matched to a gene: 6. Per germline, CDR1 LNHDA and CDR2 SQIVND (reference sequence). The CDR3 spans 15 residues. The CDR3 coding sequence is TGTGCCAGTAGTATTCGGGGACAGGGCGGTGAAAAACTGTTTTTT. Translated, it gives CASSIRGQGGEKLFF.

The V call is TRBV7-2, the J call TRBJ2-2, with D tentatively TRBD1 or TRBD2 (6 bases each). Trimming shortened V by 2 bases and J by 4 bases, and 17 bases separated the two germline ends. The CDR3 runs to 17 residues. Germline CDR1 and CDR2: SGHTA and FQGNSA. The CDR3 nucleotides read TGTGCCAGCAGCTTAAGAATTACGGGGGCGAGCACCGGGGAGCTGTTTTTT. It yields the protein CASSLRITGASTGELFF.

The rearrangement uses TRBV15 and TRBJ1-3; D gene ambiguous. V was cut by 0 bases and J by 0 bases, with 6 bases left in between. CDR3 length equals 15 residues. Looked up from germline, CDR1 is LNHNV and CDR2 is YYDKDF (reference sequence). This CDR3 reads CATSRDRHSGNTIYF. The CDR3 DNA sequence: TGTGCCACCAGCAGAGATCGACACTCTGGAAACACCATATATTTT.

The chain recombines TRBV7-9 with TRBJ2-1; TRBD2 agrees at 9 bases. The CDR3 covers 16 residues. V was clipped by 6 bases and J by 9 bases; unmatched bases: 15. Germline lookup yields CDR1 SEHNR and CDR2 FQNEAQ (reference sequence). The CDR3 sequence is CASSPRLAGSGIEQFF. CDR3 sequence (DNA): TGTGCCAGCAGTCCCCGCCTAGCGGGGAGCGGAATTGAGCAGTTCTTC.

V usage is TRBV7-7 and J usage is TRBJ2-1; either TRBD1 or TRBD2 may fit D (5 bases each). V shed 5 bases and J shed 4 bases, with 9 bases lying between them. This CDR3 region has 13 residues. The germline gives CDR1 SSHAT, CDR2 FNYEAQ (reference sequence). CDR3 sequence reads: CASSRDGYNEQFF. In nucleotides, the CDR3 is TGTGCCAGCAGCCGGGACGGGTACAATGAGCAGTTCTTC.